This entry concerns a single T cell receptor beta chain. Its antigen is as yet unknown. Distinct nucleotide sequences in the sample also encode this CDR3. The sample comes from a study of T cell responses to AZD1222 COVID-19 vaccine. Sequencing used immunoSEQ multiplex PCR; TCRdb keeps in-frame clones, though not all of them. Of 200,000 or so clones in the sample, 85% to 95% are singletons; the top ten hold roughly 10%. Study-level results: Females made up more of the donors, who were largely white British, and clonal diversity may have come out too low. Spike-specific TCR breadth and depth rose after two AZD1222 doses.

The TCR originated in an adult in good health. Sequenced material: peripheral blood, taken on day 0 of AZD1222 vaccination.

The CDR3 sequence is CASSPQGRSGNTIYF. DNA of the CDR3: TGTGCCAGCTCACCACAGGGGAGGTCTGGAAACACCATATATTTT. The chain is built from TRBV18 and TRBJ1-3; weak D call: TRBD1 (5 bases). Germline V lookup: CDR1 KGHSH, CDR2 LQKENI. V was clipped by 1 base and J by 1 base, with 8 bases between them. This CDR3 region has 15 residues.